This TCR beta chain was obtained from a study of CD8 T cells in ankylosing spondylitis. The CDR3 covers 15 residues. V was trimmed by 6 bases and J by 5 bases, leaving 18 bases between them. This clonotype was recorded at least ten times. TCRdb re-analysed the 5' RACE reads in MiXCR, keeping a single row per CDR3 protein. The table lists 200,000 to 250,000 distinct CDR3 sequences, over 9.5% of them singletons. This TCR derives from a male donor with ankylosing spondylitis or in good health (not recorded which). Sequenced sample: blood, either unsorted or a sorted T cell fraction (not recorded which). The chain joins TRBV12-3 or TRBV12-4 to TRBJ2-3; perhaps D is TRBD1 or TRBD2 (5 bases each). CDR3 amino acids: CASSSLGVGGDTQYF. Here the CDR3 DNA reads TGTGCCAGCAGCTCACTGGGGGTCGGTGGAGATACGCAGTATTTT.